A selection of T cell receptor beta chains follows, all from one sample in a study of OX40 agonist ivuxolimab in advanced cancers. The protocol was immunoSEQ multiplex PCR, while the TCRdb copy is restricted to in-frame clones and leaves out a portion. The sample includes approximately 66,000 clones, 86% seen only once; the top ten take around 1.2%. The input for sequencing was CD4+ or CD8+ T cells sorted from blood, taken in a trial of the OX40 agonist ivuxolimab. The receptors shown here come from an adult with an advanced solid tumor such as melanoma, head and neck, liver or kidney cancer. CDR3s include the opening cysteine and the closing phenylalanine or tryptophan. The order of the fields is D gene, V gene, clone size, J gene, CDR3 protein, CDR3 DNA. The D gene is left open where the match is weak. Clone size, where shown, is once, few, many, or a class for clones that have expanded.

d_gene: TRBD1; v_gene: TRBV29-1; abundance: NA; j_gene: TRBJ2-7; CDR3aa: CSVFTTGGNSYEQYF; CDR3nt: TGCAGCGTATTCACCACAGGGGGTAACTCCTACGAGCAGTACTTC
d_gene: NA; v_gene: TRBV7-7; abundance: NA; j_gene: TRBJ2-2; CDR3aa: CASSLTGVTGELFF; CDR3nt: TGTGCTAGCAGCTTAACCGGAGTAACCGGGGAGCTGTTTTTT
d_gene: NA; v_gene: TRBV28; abundance: NA; j_gene: TRBJ1-2; CDR3aa: CASSLDSRGYGYTF; CDR3nt: TGTGCCAGCAGTTTAGATTCCCGGGGGTATGGCTACACCTTC
d_gene: NA; v_gene: TRBV6-5; abundance: NA; j_gene: TRBJ2-3; CDR3aa: CASSYPGGGGDDTQYF; CDR3nt: TGTGCCAGCAGTTACCCCGGCGGGGGCGGGGATGATACGCAGTATTTT
d_gene: NA; v_gene: TRBV18; abundance: NA; j_gene: TRBJ2-7; CDR3aa: CASSPGGGEQYF; CDR3nt: TGTGCCAGCTCACCGGGTGGGGGCGAGCAGTACTTC
d_gene: NA; v_gene: TRBV5-6; abundance: once; j_gene: TRBJ1-5; CDR3aa: CASSLLGYLSAGEHF; CDR3nt: TGTGCCAGCAGCTTGCTGGGTTACCTATCAGCCGGGGAGCATTTT
d_gene: TRBD2; v_gene: TRBV19; abundance: NA; j_gene: TRBJ2-5; CDR3aa: CASSITSGAGEQYF; CDR3nt: TGTGCCAGTAGTATCACTAGCGGGGCAGGTGAGCAGTACTTC
d_gene: TRBD2; v_gene: TRBV5-6; abundance: once; j_gene: TRBJ2-1; CDR3aa: CASSLSSGGNLRSYNEQFF; CDR3nt: TGTGCCAGCAGCTTGTCTAGCGGGGGGAACCTTCGTTCCTACAATGAGCAGTTCTTC
d_gene: TRBD1; v_gene: TRBV7-7; abundance: NA; j_gene: TRBJ2-3; CDR3aa: CASSLHGQGTDTQYF; CDR3nt: TGTGCCAGCAGCTTACACGGACAGGGGACAGATACGCAGTATTTT
d_gene: NA; v_gene: TRBV5-5; abundance: NA; j_gene: TRBJ2-4; CDR3aa: CASSAGLLPGNIQYF; CDR3nt: TGTGCCAGCAGCGCGGGACTCCTACCAGGGAACATTCAGTACTTC
d_gene: NA; v_gene: TRBV5-4; abundance: NA; j_gene: TRBJ1-2; CDR3aa: CASSFGQTNYGYTF; CDR3nt: TGTGCCAGCAGCTTCGGGCAGACTAACTATGGCTACACCTTC
d_gene: NA; v_gene: TRBV6-1; abundance: NA; j_gene: TRBJ1-6; CDR3aa: CASSTRPRPLHF; CDR3nt: TGTGCCAGCAGTACCCGACCTAGGCCCCTCCACTTT